The 16 T cell receptor beta chains given below trace back to one sample, sequenced in a study of cytomegalovirus exposure and HLA in healthy donors. Both 60 Vbeta primers and 13 Jbeta primers went into the PCR. The table came from immunoSEQ multiplex PCR; TCRdb's copy has only in-frame clones and leaves some out. Of 200,000 to 250,000 clones in the sample, 70% are singletons; the top ten hold 2.6%. Sequenced sample: PBMCs. These receptors were collected from a man aged 35-49 years in good health and CMV-seropositive.

The chain has TRBV5-1 and TRBJ1-6; D not resolved. The CDR3 is made up of 18 amino acids. CDR1 SGHRS and CDR2 YFSETQ come from the germline V gene. The V and J ends lost 2 bases and 1 base respectively, with 16 bases between them. CDR3 protein: CASSFQSGPRSYNSPLHF. CDR3 bases: TGCGCCAGCAGCTTCCAGAGTGGGCCTCGGTCCTATAATTCACCCCTCCACTTT. Full variable domain (rest looked up from reference TRBV5-1 and TRBJ1-6): KAGVTQTPRYLIKTRGQQVTLSCSPISGHRSVSWYQQTPGQGLQFLFEYFSETQRNKGNFPGRFSGRQFSNSRSEMNVSTLELGDSALYLCASSFQSGPRSYNSPLHFGNGTRLTVT.

The rearrangement uses TRBV4-3 and TRBJ2-5, with 13 positions matching TRBD2. This CDR3 has 16 amino acids. CDR1 LGHNA and CDR2 YSLEER come from the germline V gene. V was clipped by 4 bases and J by 1 base; unmatched bases: 3. CDR3 nucleotide sequence: TGCGCCAGCAGCCCGACTAGCGGGGGGCTCCAAGAGACCCAGTACTTC. This sequence encodes CASSPTSGGLQETQYF.

The gene calls are TRBV9 and TRBJ2-3; D uncertain. CDR3 length: 12 amino acids. Germline values: CDR1 SGDLS, CDR2 YYNGEE. Trimming removed 3 bases from V and 6 bases from J, with 8 bases in between. The CDR3 spells CASSALLDTQYF. Written as DNA, the CDR3 is TGTGCCAGCAGCGCTCTACTGGATACGCAGTATTTT. The entire variable domain, with the rest obtained from reference TRBV9 and TRBJ2-3, is as follows: DSGVTQTPKHLITATGQRVTLRCSPRSGDLSVYWYQQSLDQGLQFLIQYYNGEERAKGNILERFSAQQFPDLHSELNLSSLELGDSALYFCASSALLDTQYFGPGTRLTVL.

V usage is TRBV9 and J usage is TRBJ1-5, with D possibly TRBD1 on 5 matching bases. The CDR3 has 15 amino acids. Between the trimmed V and J ends, which lost 0 bases and 6 bases, there was a span of 13 bases. CDR1 and CDR2 from the germline V gene are SGDLS and YYNGEE. CDR3 in DNA: TGTGCCAGCAGCGTAGGACACTCGGGGGGTCAGCCCCAGCATTTT. This gives the protein CASSVGHSGGQPQHF.

The chain is built from TRBV7-9 and TRBJ1-2; tentatively, D is TRBD1 (5 bases). The CDR3 consists of 15 residues. The ends were cut back, 6 bases at V and 7 bases at J, with 21 bases in the middle. The V gene's germline CDR1 is SEHNR and CDR2 FQNEAQ (reference sequence). CDR3 nucleotides: TGTGCCAGCAGAAAGGAGGAGCTGGGGGGACGTGGCTACACCTTC. Residues: CASRKEELGGRGYTF.

V usage is TRBV2 and J usage is TRBJ1-6, with D uncertain. This CDR3 has 16 amino acids. The germline gives CDR1 SNHLY, CDR2 FYNNEI. The V and J ends lost 0 bases and 5 bases respectively, with 11 bases between them. The CDR3 sequence: CASSEARVGNNSPLHF. CDR3 in DNA: TGTGCCAGCAGTGAAGCGCGGGTGGGGAATAATTCACCCCTCCACTTT.

The CDR3 spells CASSRLDKGLGEQFF. For the CDR3, the DNA is TGTGCCAGCAGCCGTCTGGACAAAGGATTGGGTGAGCAGTTCTTC. This rearrangement joins TRBV28 to TRBJ2-1; a possible D gene is TRBD1 (5 bases). The germline V gene encodes CDR1 MDHEN and CDR2 SYDVKM. This CDR3 spans 15 amino acids. V was clipped by 6 bases and J by 9 bases, with 21 bases between them.

V is TRBV5-1 and J is TRBJ2-5, with D possibly matching TRBD2 (7 bases). Deletions cut 3 bases from V and 1 base from J, with 22 bases between. The CDR3 is made up of 18 amino acids. Germline V gene lookup returns CDR1 SGHRS and CDR2 YFSETQ. CDR3 coding DNA: TGCGCCAGCAGCTCCCCAACCAAAGGGGGGGGGCTCCAAGAGACCCAGTACTTC. It encodes CASSSPTKGGGLQETQYF.

The V gene is TRBV5-1, the J gene TRBJ2-5, with TRBD2 as a possible D gene (7 bases). V dropped 0 bases and J dropped 5 bases, with 17 bases sitting between them. Per the germline V gene, CDR1 is SGHRS and CDR2 is YFSETQ. There are 16 residues in the CDR3. The CDR3 protein is CASSLDGAAGAETQYF. Here the CDR3 DNA reads TGCGCCAGCAGCTTGGACGGCGCGGCGGGGGCGGAGACCCAGTACTTC. Looking up the rest from reference TRBV5-1 and TRBJ2-5 gives the full variable domain: KAGVTQTPRYLIKTRGQQVTLSCSPISGHRSVSWYQQTPGQGLQFLFEYFSETQRNKGNFPGRFSGRQFSNSRSEMNVSTLELGDSALYLCASSLDGAAGAETQYFGPGTRLLVL.

CDR3 residues: CASSLAGSYNEQFF. CDR3 nucleotide sequence: TGTGCCAGCAGTCTTGCAGGATCCTACAATGAGCAGTTCTTC. V gene TRBV25-1 combines with J gene TRBJ2-1, with D uncertain. The CDR3 is made up of 14 amino acids. Germline CDR1 MGHDK, CDR2 SYGVNS. V shed 5 bases and J shed 1 base, with 9 bases lying between them.

The chain carries TRBV11-2 and TRBJ2-5; 9 bases line up with TRBD1. CDR1 is SGHAT and CDR2 is FQNNGV in the germline V gene. The V gene end was trimmed by 4 bases and the J gene end by 4 bases; junction bases not matched to a gene: 10. The CDR3 loop spans 16 amino acids. The CDR3: CASSSREGQGSETQYF. The DNA for the CDR3 is TGTGCCAGCAGCTCCCGTGAGGGACAGGGATCAGAGACCCAGTACTTC.

This clone was seen only a few times. The chain uses TRBV6-5 and TRBJ2-7, with 7 bases that match TRBD2. Losses at the gene ends were 2 bases for V and 6 bases for J; bases not matched to a gene: 4. The CDR3 is made up of 13 amino acids. Germline CDR1 MNHEY, CDR2 SVGAGI. This CDR3 is CASSYPGGGEQYF. DNA of the CDR3: TGTGCCAGCAGTTACCCGGGCGGGGGCGAGCAGTACTTC.

The genes are TRBV15 and TRBJ2-1, with a tentative D call TRBD1 (5 bases). Trimming removed 10 bases at V and 3 bases at J, with 16 bases between. Germline V gene sequence: CDR1 LNHNV, CDR2 YYDKDF (reference sequence). The CDR3 spans 14 residues. The CDR3 reads CASGRGAIYNEQFF. The CDR3 coding sequence is TGTGCCAGCGGCCGTGGGGCGATCTACAATGAGCAGTTCTTC. Together with reference TRBV15 and TRBJ2-1, the CDR3 gives the full variable domain: DAMVIQNPRYQVTQFGKPVTLSCSQTLNHNVMYWYQQKSSQAPKLLFHYYDKDFNNEADTPDNFQSRRPNTSFCFLDIRSPGLGDTAMYLCASGRGAIYNEQFFGPGTRLTVL.

The chain employs TRBV7-9 and TRBJ2-1; TRBD2 might be the D (5 bases). In germline, CDR1 is SEHNR, CDR2 FQNEAQ (reference sequence). V lost 3 bases, J lost 7 bases, and 13 bases lay in between. The CDR3 spans 14 residues. The CDR3 region is CASSLSIPGNEQFF. CDR3 nucleotide sequence: TGTGCCAGCAGCTTGTCCATCCCGGGGAATGAGCAGTTCTTC.

The chain carries TRBV6-1 and TRBJ2-7; D may be TRBD1 (6 bases). The CDR3 runs 16 residues. Germline-derived CDR1 and CDR2 are MNHNS and SASEGT. Trimming removed 1 base at V and 3 bases at J, with 16 bases between. The CDR3 sequence: CASSEGGLGTYYEQYF. In DNA form, the CDR3 reads TGTGCCAGCAGTGAAGGAGGGTTAGGGACATACTACGAGCAGTACTTC.

The rearrangement joins TRBV2 to TRBJ1-1, with 8 nucleotides matching TRBD1. Germline V gene sequence: CDR1 SNHLY, CDR2 FYNNEI. The V and J ends lost 6 bases and 4 bases, in that order; junction bases with no gene match: 10. This CDR3 is built from 15 residues. CDR3 sequence (DNA): TGTGCCAGCAGCTTACCCACTACAGGGGGCACTGAAGCTTTCTTT. Its protein is CASSLPTTGGTEAFF.